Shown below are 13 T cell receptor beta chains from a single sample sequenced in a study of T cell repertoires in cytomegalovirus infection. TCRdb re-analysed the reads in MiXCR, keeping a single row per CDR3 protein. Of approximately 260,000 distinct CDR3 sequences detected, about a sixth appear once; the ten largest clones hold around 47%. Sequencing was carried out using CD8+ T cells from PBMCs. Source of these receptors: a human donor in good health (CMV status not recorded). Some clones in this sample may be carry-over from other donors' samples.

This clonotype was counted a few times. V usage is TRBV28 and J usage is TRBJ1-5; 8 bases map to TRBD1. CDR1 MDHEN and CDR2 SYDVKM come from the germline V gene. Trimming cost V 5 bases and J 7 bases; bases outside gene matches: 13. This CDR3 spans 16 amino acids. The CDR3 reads CASSETPGGARQPQHF. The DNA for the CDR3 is TGTGCCAGCAGTGAAACTCCAGGGGGCGCACGGCAGCCCCAGCATTTT. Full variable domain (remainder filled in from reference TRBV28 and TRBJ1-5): DVKVTQSSRYLVKRTGEKVFLECVQDMDHENMFWYRQDPGLGLRLIYFSYDVKMKEKGDIPEGYSVSREKKERFSLILESASTNQTSMYLCASSETPGGARQPQHFGDGTRLSIL.

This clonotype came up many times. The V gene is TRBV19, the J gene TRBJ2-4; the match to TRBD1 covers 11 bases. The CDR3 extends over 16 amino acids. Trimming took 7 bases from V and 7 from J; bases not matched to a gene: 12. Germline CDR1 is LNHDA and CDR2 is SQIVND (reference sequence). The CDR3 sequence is CASTPRRTGGRNIQYF. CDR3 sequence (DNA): TGTGCCAGTACCCCGCGGCGGACAGGGGGCCGGAACATTCAGTACTTC.

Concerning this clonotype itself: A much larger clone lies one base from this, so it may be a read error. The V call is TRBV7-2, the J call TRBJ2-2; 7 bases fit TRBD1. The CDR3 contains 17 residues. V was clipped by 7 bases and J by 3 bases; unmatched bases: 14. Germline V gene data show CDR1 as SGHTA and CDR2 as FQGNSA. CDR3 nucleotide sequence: TGTGCCAGCAACATTGAGGGGACAGATACTTACACCGGGGAGCTGTTTTTT. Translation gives CASNIEGTDTYTGELFF.

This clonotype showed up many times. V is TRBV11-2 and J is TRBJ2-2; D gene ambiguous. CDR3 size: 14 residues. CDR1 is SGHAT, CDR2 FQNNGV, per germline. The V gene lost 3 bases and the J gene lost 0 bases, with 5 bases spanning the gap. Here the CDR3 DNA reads TGTGCCAGCAGCTTTGGCCCGAACACCGGGGAGCTGTTTTTT. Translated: CASSFGPNTGELFF.

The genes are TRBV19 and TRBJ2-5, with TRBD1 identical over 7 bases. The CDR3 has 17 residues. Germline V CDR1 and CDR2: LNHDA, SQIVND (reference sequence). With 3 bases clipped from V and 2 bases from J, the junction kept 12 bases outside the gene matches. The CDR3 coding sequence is TGTGCCAGTAGTATTAACTTTTACGGGACAGAGCAAGAGACCCAGTACTTC. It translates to CASSINFYGTEQETQYF.

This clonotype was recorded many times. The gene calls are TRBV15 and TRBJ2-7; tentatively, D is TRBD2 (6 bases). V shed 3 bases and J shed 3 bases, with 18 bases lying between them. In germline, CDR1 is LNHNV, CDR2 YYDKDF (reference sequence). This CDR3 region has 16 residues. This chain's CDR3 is CATSSGEDIDDYEQYF. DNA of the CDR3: TGTGCCACCAGCAGTGGGGAGGACATCGACGACTACGAGCAGTACTTC. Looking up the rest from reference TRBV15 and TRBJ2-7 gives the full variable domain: DAMVIQNPRYQVTQFGKPVTLSCSQTLNHNVMYWYQQKSSQAPKLLFHYYDKDFNNEADTPDNFQSRRPNTSFCFLDIRSPGLGDTAMYLCATSSGEDIDDYEQYFGPGTRLTVT.

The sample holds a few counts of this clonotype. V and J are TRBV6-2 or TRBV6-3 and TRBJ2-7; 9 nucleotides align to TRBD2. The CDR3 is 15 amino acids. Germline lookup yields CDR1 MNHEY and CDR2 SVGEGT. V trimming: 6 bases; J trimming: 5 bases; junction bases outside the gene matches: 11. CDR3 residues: CASSGTSSPRDEQYF. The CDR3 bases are TGTGCCAGCAGCGGGACTAGCTCCCCCAGGGACGAGCAGTACTTC.

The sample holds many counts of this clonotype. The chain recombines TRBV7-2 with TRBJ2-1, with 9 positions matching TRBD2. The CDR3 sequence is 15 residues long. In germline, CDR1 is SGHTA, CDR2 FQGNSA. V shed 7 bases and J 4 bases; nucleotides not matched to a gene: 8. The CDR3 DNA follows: TGTGCCAGCAACATAGCGGGGGACATATACAATGAGCAGTTCTTC. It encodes CASNIAGDIYNEQFF.

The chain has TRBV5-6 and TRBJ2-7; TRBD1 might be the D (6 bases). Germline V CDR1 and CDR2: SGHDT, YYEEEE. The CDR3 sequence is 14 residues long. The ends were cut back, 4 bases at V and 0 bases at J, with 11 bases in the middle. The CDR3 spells CASSEDSFSYEQYF. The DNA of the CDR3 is TGTGCCAGCAGCGAGGACAGTTTCTCCTACGAGCAGTACTTC.

The CDR3 nucleotides are TGTGCCAGCAGTTTTTCTGGGCGGCAGCCCCAGCATTTT. This gives the protein CASSFSGRQPQHF. This chain uses TRBV27 with TRBJ1-5; the D is unclear. Trimming took 3 bases from V and 7 from J, leaving 10 bases between them. In germline, CDR1 is MNHEY, CDR2 SMNVEV (reference sequence). The CDR3 is 13 residues long.

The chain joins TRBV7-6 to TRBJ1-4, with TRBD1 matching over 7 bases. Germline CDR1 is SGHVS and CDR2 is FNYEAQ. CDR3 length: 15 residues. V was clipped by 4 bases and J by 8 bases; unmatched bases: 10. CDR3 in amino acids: CASSSTPSQGEKLFF. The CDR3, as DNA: TGTGCCAGCAGCTCGACCCCCTCACAGGGGGAAAAACTGTTTTTT.

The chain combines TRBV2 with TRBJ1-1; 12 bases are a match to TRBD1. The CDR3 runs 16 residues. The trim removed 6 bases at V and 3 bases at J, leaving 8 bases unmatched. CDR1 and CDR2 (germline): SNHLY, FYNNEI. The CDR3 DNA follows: TGTGCCAGCAGGCGGGGACAGGGGGCGCGGGACACTGAAGCTTTCTTT. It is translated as CASRRGQGARDTEAFF. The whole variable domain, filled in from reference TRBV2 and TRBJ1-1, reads EPEVTQTPSHQVTQMGQEVILRCVPISNHLYFYWYRQILGQKVEFLVSFYNNEISEKSEIFDDQFSVERPDGSNFTLKIRSTKLEDSAMYFCASRRGQGARDTEAFFGQGTRLTVV.

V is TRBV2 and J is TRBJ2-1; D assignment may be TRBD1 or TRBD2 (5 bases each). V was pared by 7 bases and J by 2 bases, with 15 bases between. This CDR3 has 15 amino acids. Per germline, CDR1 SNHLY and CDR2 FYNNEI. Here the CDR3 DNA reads TGTGCCAGCATCGGGACGGACACCCCCTACAATGAGCAGTTCTTC. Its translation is CASIGTDTPYNEQFF.